The 3 T cell receptor beta chains listed next were all sequenced from one sample in a study of blood T cell repertoires in COVID-19 (dated by TCRdb to the early 2020s). The library was generated by the immunoSEQ multiplex PCR assay. As stored in TCRdb, this immuneACCESS dataset retains in-frame rearrangements with V and J assigned. A fraction of the clones does not appear; measured against another copy, unresolved V genes explain less than half of the discrepancy, and the remainder lacks a known reason. The sample data list more than 95,000 clones, and more than 70% of these were observed just once. Clones ranked in the top ten supply around 3% of the sample. Specimen: peripheral blood. Receptors were obtained from a woman aged 80 or older with COVID-19, enrolled during active disease.

The rearrangement uses TRBV19 and TRBJ1-2, with TRBD1 identical over 9 bases. The V gene end was trimmed by 6 bases and the J gene end by 6 bases; junction bases not matched to a gene: 8. The CDR3 totals 14 residues. Germline lookup yields CDR1 LNHDA and CDR2 SQIVND (reference sequence). The CDR3 here is CASREGQGKDGYTF. The CDR3, as DNA: TGTGCCAGTAGAGAAGGACAGGGGAAGGATGGCTACACCTTC.

V is TRBV5-1 and J is TRBJ2-3; 9 bases map to TRBD1. Germline-derived CDR1 and CDR2 are SGHRS and YFSETQ. The V gene end was trimmed by 4 bases and the J gene end by 6 bases; junction bases not matched to a gene: 6. This CDR3 has 14 residues. DNA for the CDR3: TGCGCCAGCAGCCCAGACAGGGGGTGGGATACGCAGTATTTT. Its protein is CASSPDRGWDTQYF.

This clone was picked up one time. V is TRBV2 and J is TRBJ1-5; TRBD1 matches at 9 bases. This CDR3 has 15 amino acids. CDR1 SNHLY and CDR2 FYNNEI come from the germline V gene. V lost 5 bases to trimming and J lost 6 bases; unmatched junction nucleotides: 8. CDR3 sequence reads: CASSSRDRVAQPQHF. CDR3 sequence (DNA): TGTGCCAGCAGTAGCCGGGACAGGGTGGCTCAGCCCCAGCATTTT.